Shown below are 19 T cell receptor beta chains from a single sample sequenced in a study of persistence of HIV-infected CD4 T cells. Cells were stimulated nonspecifically with anti-CD3/anti-CD28 magnetic beads. Sorting of responding CD4+ T cells relied on upregulated CD40 ligand together with CD69. Antigens of these TCRs are unknown. Sequencing used immunoSEQ version 4 in survey mode. Method: immunoSEQ multiplex PCR; TCRdb's copy keeps in-frame clones and lacks some. The sample lists about 45,000 clones, about 87% seen once, with 3.3% in the top ten. This sample comprised CD4+ T cells sorted from PBMCs after approximately 20-hour stimulation, obtained from a patient who received antiretroviral therapy. The receptors derive from an adult woman with HIV who was CMV-seropositive.

The chain recombines TRBV7-2 with TRBJ1-3, with D hard to call. In germline, CDR1 is SGHTA, CDR2 FQGNSA. CDR3 length: 15 amino acids. The V gene lost 3 bases and the J gene lost 1 base, with 10 bases spanning the gap. The CDR3 is CASSLGWGSGNTIYF. The CDR3 bases are TGTGCCAGCAGCTTGGGTTGGGGATCTGGAAACACCATATATTTT.

This rearrangement joins TRBV3-1 (or the pseudogene TRBV3-2) to TRBJ1-6; unclear D gene. Trimming shortened V by 4 bases and J by 7 bases, and 8 bases separated the two germline ends. This CDR3 has 13 residues. Germline values: CDR1 LGHDT, CDR2 YNNKEL (reference sequence). CDR3 residues: CASSPFTNSPLHF. As DNA, the CDR3 is TGTGCCAGCAGCCCCTTCACGAATTCACCCCTCCACTTT.

V gene TRBV5-1 combines with J gene TRBJ1-2; a weak D match, TRBD1 (6 bases). Germline CDR1 and CDR2: SGHRS and YFSETQ. The CDR3 length is 14 residues. V lost 0 bases and J lost 12, with 18 bases in between. CDR3 coding DNA: TGCGCCAGCAGCTTGGCAAAGGGGGGGACTGGACACACCTTC. Translated: CASSLAKGGTGHTF.

The chain uses TRBV7-2 and TRBJ1-6; no definite D call. The CDR3 length is 14 residues. Deletions cut 6 bases from V and 7 bases from J, with 13 bases between. Germline V gene data show CDR1 as SGHTA and CDR2 as FQGNSA. The CDR3 loop is CASSSGRENSPLHF. The CDR3 coding sequence is TGTGCCAGCAGTTCGGGGAGGGAGAATTCACCCCTCCACTTT.

The chain is built from TRBV10-3 and TRBJ1-1, with 8 bases matching TRBD1. The CDR3 length is 12 residues. Per germline, CDR1 ENHRY and CDR2 SYGVKD. The junction had 6 bases not matched to a gene; V was cut back by 11 bases and J by 4 bases. The CDR3 loop is CAVRQGSTEAFF. The DNA for the CDR3 is TGTGCCGTAAGACAGGGGAGCACTGAAGCTTTCTTT.

This chain connects TRBV19 to TRBJ2-7, with D possibly TRBD1 on 6 matching bases. The CDR3 extends over 13 amino acids. CDR1 is LNHDA and CDR2 is SQIVND in the germline V gene (reference sequence). Trimming pared 5 bases from V and 6 bases from J, leaving 14 bases between. The CDR3 DNA is TGTGCCAGTAGTCTACTACAGGGTGGCGAGCAGTACTTC. Amino acids: CASSLLQGGEQYF.

The CDR3 DNA sequence: TGTGCCAGCAGCTTATCCACGGGGGTGGGTGAAAAACTGTTTTTT. Its translation: CASSLSTGVGEKLFF. This chain uses TRBV7-3 with TRBJ1-4, with D perhaps matching TRBD1 (5 bases). Germline CDR1 reads SGHTA; CDR2 reads FQGTGA. Trimming cost V 2 bases and J 7 bases, with 14 bases left between them. The CDR3 consists of 15 residues.

The rearrangement joins TRBV28 to TRBJ2-7, with unresolved D. Germline V gene data show CDR1 as MDHEN and CDR2 as SYDVKM. V lost 7 bases and J 3 bases, leaving 13 bases between the germline ends. The CDR3 is made up of 13 amino acids. In nucleotides, the CDR3 is TGTGCCAGCACTCCTGGACGGAACTACGAGCAGTACTTC. Translating it yields CASTPGRNYEQYF.

J is TRBJ1-5 and V is TRBV24-1; D gene uncertain. This CDR3 region has 15 residues. V lost 3 bases and J 1 base, leaving 9 bases between the germline ends. CDR1 and CDR2 from the germline V gene are KGHDR and SFDVKD. The CDR3 spells CATSDSVGSNQPQHF. CDR3 coding DNA: TGTGCCACCAGTGATAGTGTGGGAAGCAATCAGCCCCAGCATTTT.

The rearrangement links TRBV30 to TRBJ1-1, with no clear D. CDR1 is GTSNPN and CDR2 is SVGIG in the germline V gene (reference sequence). The CDR3 extends over 11 amino acids. V was cut by 3 bases and J by 1 base, with 3 bases left in between. CDR3 loop: CAWSRNTEAFF. DNA of the CDR3: TGTGCCTGGAGCAGGAACACTGAAGCTTTCTTT. Drawing the rest from reference TRBV30 and TRBJ1-1, the complete variable domain is SQTIHQWPATLVQPVGSPLSLECTVEGTSNPNLYWYRQAAGRGLQLLFYSVGIGQISSEVPQNLSASRPQDRQFILSSKKLLLSDSGFYLCAWSRNTEAFFGQGTRLTVV.

The chain carries TRBV6-5 and TRBJ2-1, with 9 nucleotides matching TRBD2. The CDR3 is 15 amino acids. Trimming at V came to 2 bases and at J to 7 bases, leaving 6 bases not matched to a gene. CDR1 and CDR2 (germline): MNHEY, SVGAGI. CDR3 amino acids: CASSYKPSGTNEQFF. CDR3 DNA: TGTGCCAGCAGTTACAAGCCTAGCGGGACGAATGAGCAGTTCTTC.

The chain combines TRBV24-1 with TRBJ2-2; D remains ambiguous. V lost 5 bases and J lost 0, with 6 bases in between. This CDR3 region has 14 residues. CDR1 KGHDR and CDR2 SFDVKD come from the germline V gene. CDR3 protein: CATSATANTGELFF. CDR3 nucleotide sequence: TGTGCCACCAGTGCAACGGCGAACACCGGGGAGCTGTTTTTT.

The chain links TRBV7-2 to TRBJ1-1; D remains unclear. Germline V gene data show CDR1 as SGHTA and CDR2 as FQGNSA. V lost 1 base and J lost 5, with 14 bases in between. The CDR3 totals 15 residues. CDR3 loop: CASSLVSGSGTEAFF. CDR3 coding DNA: TGTGCCAGCAGCTTAGTGTCCGGTAGCGGGACTGAAGCTTTCTTT.

The chain recombines TRBV27 with TRBJ1-4; D perhaps matches TRBD1 (5 bases). There are 17 residues in the CDR3. The V end lost 6 bases, the J end lost 3 bases, and 20 bases lay between the germline ends. Germline V gene lookup returns CDR1 MNHEY and CDR2 SMNVEV (reference sequence). The CDR3 spells CASSQRGAGEANEKLFF. CDR3 coding DNA: TGTGCCAGCAGCCAACGAGGGGCCGGGGAGGCTAATGAAAAACTGTTTTTT.

J is TRBJ2-1 and V is TRBV14, with 10 bases matching TRBD2. Germline CDR1 and CDR2: SGHDN and FVKESK. Losses at the gene ends were 2 bases for V and 6 bases for J; bases not matched to a gene: 16. CDR3 length: 19 amino acids. The CDR3 region is CASSQKVAPSGRAGNEQFF. The CDR3 region has the DNA TGTGCCAGCAGCCAAAAGGTTGCCCCCAGCGGGAGGGCTGGCAATGAGCAGTTCTTC.

The gene calls are TRBV6-1 and TRBJ1-2; D is possibly TRBD1 (5 bases). Germline V gene data show CDR1 as MNHNS and CDR2 as SASEGT. The CDR3 length is 14 residues. V lost 2 bases to trimming and J lost 8 bases, with 15 bases between them. The CDR3 loop is CASSEPGTGRGYTF. CDR3 in DNA: TGTGCCAGCAGTGAACCCGGGACCGGCAGGGGCTACACCTTC.

This clone has a single count. The rearrangement uses TRBV18 and TRBJ2-7; 10 nucleotides align to TRBD1. Trimming cost V 1 base and J 2 bases; bases outside gene matches: 8. The CDR3 runs 17 residues. CDR1 is KGHSH and CDR2 is LQKENI in the germline V gene. The CDR3 nucleotides are TGTGCCAGCTCACCACAGGAACCCGGGACAGGGGCCTACGAGCAGTACTTC. Translation: CASSPQEPGTGAYEQYF. The full variable domain, with the rest looked up from reference TRBV18 and TRBJ2-7, is NAGVMQNPRHLVRRRGQEARLRCSPMKGHSHVYWYRQLPEEGLKFMVYLQKENIIDESGMPKERFSAEFPKEGPSILRIQQVVRGDSAAYFCASSPQEPGTGAYEQYFGPGTRLTVT.

V is TRBV19 and J is TRBJ2-2, with D possibly matching TRBD2 (6 bases). Trimming removed 3 bases from V and 5 bases from J, with 19 bases in between. The germline V gene encodes CDR1 LNHDA and CDR2 SQIVND (reference sequence). The CDR3 loop spans 17 amino acids. As DNA, the CDR3 is TGTGCCAGTAGTATTCCGGGACGGGGGATTAGTACCGGGGAGCTGTTTTTT. This sequence encodes CASSIPGRGISTGELFF.

This chain joins TRBV21-1 and TRBJ2-7; TRBD2 is taken as the D call from the table, unchecked against the DNA. TRBV21-1 is a pseudogene locus. The CDR3 runs to 14 residues. The CDR3 nucleotides read TGTGCCAGCAGCTCGGGACGGGAGGCCTACGAGCAGTACTTC. It codes for CASSSGREAYEQYF.